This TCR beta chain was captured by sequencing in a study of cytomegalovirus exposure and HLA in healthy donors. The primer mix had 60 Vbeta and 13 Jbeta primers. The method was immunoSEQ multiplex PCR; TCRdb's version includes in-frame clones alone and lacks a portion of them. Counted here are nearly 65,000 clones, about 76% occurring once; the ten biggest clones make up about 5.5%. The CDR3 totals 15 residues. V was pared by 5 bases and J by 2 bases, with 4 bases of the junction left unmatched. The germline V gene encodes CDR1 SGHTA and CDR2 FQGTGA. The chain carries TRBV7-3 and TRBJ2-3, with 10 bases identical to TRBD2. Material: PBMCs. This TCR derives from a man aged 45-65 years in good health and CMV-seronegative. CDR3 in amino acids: CASSTSGANTDTQYF. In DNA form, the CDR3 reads TGTGCCAGCAGCACTAGCGGGGCAAACACAGATACGCAGTATTTT.